This TCR beta chain appears in the sequencing data of a study of T cells after posttransplantation cyclophosphamide. Points from the study as a whole: TRB overlap between skin or GI tissue T cells and blood was limited. Recipient CMV seropositivity and CMV reactivation strongly tracked TRB clonality. Donor CD8+ memory clones often dominated recipient blood repertoires at later times.

The related graft donor's blood sample was taken on the day of bone marrow donation. The data were produced by immunoSEQ multiplex PCR, yet TCRdb's version contains in-frame clones alone and is incomplete. The specimen has some 43,000 clones, none found just once. At least ten counts were recorded for this clone. Its specificity is unknown. The CDR3 extends over 14 amino acids. V lost 6 bases and J 7 bases, leaving 16 bases between the germline ends. CDR1 and CDR2 (germline): MNHEY, SMNVEV (reference sequence). Sequencing was done on a sample of PBMCs. This receptor was taken from a man aged 35-49 years in good health, CMV-negative, and a related stem cell transplant donor. The V call is TRBV27, the J call TRBJ2-1; a weak D match, TRBD2 (5 bases). The CDR3: CASRNGISGNEQFF. In nucleotides, the CDR3 is TGTGCCAGCAGGAACGGGATATCGGGGAATGAGCAGTTCTTC.